Below, 30 T cell receptor beta chains from the same sample are listed, as sequenced in a study of blood T cell repertoires in COVID-19 (dated by TCRdb to the early 2020s). Receptors were amplified or captured by the immunoSEQ multiplex PCR assay. TCRdb took over this immuneACCESS table, retaining in-frame rearrangements with V and J assigned. Such tables are incomplete; in checked studies, under half of the missing clones stem from an unresolved V gene, and the remainder is unexplained. Within this sample are about 180,000 clones, with around nine tenths of them counted one time only. Clones ranked in the top ten supply about an eighth of the sample. The specimen sequenced was peripheral blood. These receptor sequences come from a woman aged 70-85 years with COVID-19, enrolled during active disease.

This clone was found once. The chain has TRBV30 and TRBJ2-7; 7 bases line up with TRBD2. J gave up 2 bases and V 4 bases, and 5 bases lay outside the gene matches. CDR1 is GTSNPN and CDR2 is SVGIG in the germline V gene (reference sequence). The CDR3 spans 13 residues. CDR3 sequence reads: CAWKSGTTYEQYF. The CDR3 DNA reads TGTGCCTGGAAAAGCGGGACTACCTACGAGCAGTACTTC.

The V and J genes are TRBV6-1 and TRBJ1-2, with D maybe TRBD1 (6 bases). The germline V gene has CDR1 MNHNS and CDR2 SASEGT. The V gene lost 3 bases and the J gene lost 8 bases, with 10 bases spanning the gap. The length of the CDR3 is 12 residues. The CDR3 loop is CASSEETGGYTF. CDR3 coding DNA: TGTGCCAGCAGTGAGGAAACAGGGGGCTACACCTTC.

This clone was counted once. The chain joins TRBV30 to TRBJ2-7, with D uncertain. The germline V gene encodes CDR1 GTSNPN and CDR2 SVGIG (reference sequence). There are 12 residues in the CDR3. Between the trimmed V and J ends, which lost 2 bases and 5 bases, there was a span of 10 bases. Here the CDR3 reads CAWSPRFHEQYF. CDR3 sequence (DNA): TGTGCCTGGAGTCCGCGGTTCCACGAGCAGTACTTC.

V and J are TRBV18 and TRBJ2-1; 7 nucleotides align to TRBD2. The CDR3 loop spans 15 amino acids. J gave up 2 bases and V 4 bases, and 5 bases lay outside the gene matches. Germline V lookup: CDR1 KGHSH, CDR2 LQKENI. CDR3 in amino acids: CASSLTGLPYNEQFF. CDR3 nucleotides: TGTGCCAGCTCACTAACGGGACTACCCTACAATGAGCAGTTCTTC.

CDR3 DNA sequence: TGTGCCAGCAGTTACTCGAGGAGTCGGCTGGCCTCCTACAATGAGCAGTTCTTC. Protein sequence: CASSYSRSRLASYNEQFF. This sequence joins TRBV6-2 or TRBV6-3 and TRBJ2-1, with D unclear. Germline CDR1 and CDR2: MNHEY and SVGEGT. The CDR3 covers 18 residues. Trimming shortened V by 0 bases and J by 0 bases, and 15 bases separated the two germline ends.

A note on this clone: Other DNA sequences within the sample encode an identical CDR3. This chain links TRBV4-3 with TRBJ2-3, with 10 bases matching TRBD2. Germline CDR1 LGHNA, CDR2 YSLEER. This CDR3 is built from 16 residues. Germline trimming cut 1 base from V and 1 base from J; bases unmatched to any gene: 2. CDR3 region: CASSQGLAGGTDTQYF. DNA for the CDR3: TGCGCCAGCAGCCAAGGGCTAGCGGGGGGCACAGATACGCAGTATTTT.

On this clone itself: This CDR3 is also generated by other DNA sequences in the sample. This chain links TRBV5-4 with TRBJ2-1, with 8 bases aligning to TRBD1. Looked up from germline, CDR1 is SGHNT and CDR2 is YYREEE (reference sequence). The trim removed 4 bases at V and 0 bases at J, leaving 6 bases unmatched. CDR3 size: 16 residues. The CDR3 DNA follows: TGTGCCAGCAGCCTGGGACAGGCGAGCTCCTACAATGAGCAGTTCTTC. Translated: CASSLGQASSYNEQFF.

J is TRBJ2-3 and V is TRBV7-3; no clear D gene. Trimming left V 5 bases short and J 6 bases short, with 12 bases between. The CDR3 is 13 amino acids. Germline V CDR1 and CDR2: SGHTA, FQGTGA. This CDR3 reads CASSQTGRDTQYF. The CDR3 bases are TGTGCCAGCAGCCAAACCGGCAGGGATACGCAGTATTTT. Combining the CDR3 with reference TRBV7-3 and TRBJ2-3 gives the whole variable domain GAGVSQTPSNKVTEKGKYVELRCDPISGHTALYWYRQSLGQGPEFLIYFQGTGAADDSGLPNDRFFAVRPEGSVSTLKIQRTERGDSAVYLCASSQTGRDTQYFGPGTRLTVL.

This clone showed up just once. The chain has TRBV10-3 and TRBJ2-5, with D tentatively TRBD2 (7 bases). V was pared by 4 bases and J by 5 bases, with 11 bases between. Germline-derived CDR1 and CDR2 are ENHRY and SYGVKD. The CDR3 consists of 13 residues. In nucleotides, the CDR3 is TGTGCCATCAGTGTGCGGGGGCGGGAGACCCAGTACTTC. This gives the protein CAISVRGRETQYF.

This chain connects TRBV27 to TRBJ1-6; TRBD1 agrees at 9 bases. Germline trimming cut 2 bases from V and 10 bases from J; bases unmatched to any gene: 6. CDR3 length: 15 residues. Germline assignment: CDR1 MNHEY and CDR2 SMNVEV (reference sequence). The CDR3 bases are TGTGCCAGCAGTTTAAGGGACAGGGCGGAGTCACCCCTCCACTTT. It codes for CASSLRDRAESPLHF.

This chain connects TRBV6-6 to TRBJ1-1, with TRBD1 as a possible D gene (5 bases). V lost 6 bases and J 5 bases, leaving 16 bases between the germline ends. The germline V gene encodes CDR1 MNHNY and CDR2 SVGAGI (reference sequence). This CDR3 contains 14 residues. The CDR3 region has the DNA TGTGCCAGCAGCCAGGTCGAAGGGGCTACTGAAGCTTTCTTT. Translation: CASSQVEGATEAFF.

V is TRBV6-5 and J is TRBJ2-5, with D tentatively TRBD2 (6 bases). Germline V gene lookup returns CDR1 MNHEY and CDR2 SVGAGI. The CDR3 sequence is 15 residues long. Trimming stripped 6 bases from V and 7 bases from J, with 21 bases between. The CDR3 here is CASSWSWGGDRTQYF. DNA of the CDR3: TGTGCCAGCAGCTGGAGTTGGGGCGGGGATCGGACCCAGTACTTC.

The chain uses TRBV9 and TRBJ1-6; 8 nucleotides line up with TRBD1. With 2 bases clipped from V and 7 bases from J, the junction kept 5 bases outside the gene matches. The CDR3 loop spans 15 amino acids. CDR1 and CDR2 from the germline V gene are SGDLS and YYNGEE. CDR3 coding DNA: TGTGCCAGCAGCGTCGGTAGACAGGGGAATTCACCCCTCCACTTT. It encodes CASSVGRQGNSPLHF.

J is TRBJ1-1 and V is TRBV6-2 or TRBV6-3; D gene unclear. The CDR3 spans 13 residues. Deletions cut 5 bases from V and 5 bases from J, with 12 bases between. Per the germline V gene, CDR1 is MNHEY and CDR2 is SVGEGT. The CDR3 region is CASSSPLGTEAFF. The CDR3 coding sequence is TGTGCCAGCAGTAGCCCCCTAGGAACTGAAGCTTTCTTT.

The rearrangement uses TRBV19 and TRBJ1-2; 8 bases map to TRBD1. V gave up 4 bases and J gave up 8 bases; unmatched junction bases: 6. Germline V lookup: CDR1 LNHDA, CDR2 SQIVND (reference sequence). CDR3 length: 13 amino acids. The CDR3 DNA reads as TGTGCCAGTAGTAAGGACAGGGTGGGCGGCTACACCTTC. It translates to CASSKDRVGGYTF. Complete variable domain (other parts from reference TRBV19 and TRBJ1-2): DGGITQSPKYLFRKEGQNVTLSCEQNLNHDAMYWYRQDPGQGLRLIYYSQIVNDFQKGDIAEGYSVSREKKESFPLTVTSAQKNPTAFYLCASSKDRVGGYTFGSGTRLTVV.

The chain is built from TRBV6-6 and TRBJ1-4; 9 bases line up with TRBD1. With V trimmed by 5 bases and J by 6 bases, 4 bases remained unmatched. Per germline, CDR1 MNHNY and CDR2 SVGAGI (reference sequence). The CDR3 is made up of 14 amino acids. This CDR3 is CASSRGQGDEKLFF. CDR3 nucleotides: TGTGCCAGCAGTCGGGGACAGGGTGATGAAAAACTGTTTTTT.

The chain carries TRBV25-1 and TRBJ1-2, with D hard to call. Between the trimmed V and J ends, which lost 0 bases and 2 bases, there was a span of 4 bases. The CDR3 loop spans 13 amino acids. Germline values: CDR1 MGHDK, CDR2 SYGVNS. In DNA form, the CDR3 reads TGTGCCAGCAGTGAATACGGGAACTATGGCTACACCTTC. This sequence encodes CASSEYGNYGYTF.

The V and J genes are TRBV11-2 and TRBJ2-1; maybe TRBD1 (6 bases). Germline V gene lookup returns CDR1 SGHAT and CDR2 FQNNGV. The CDR3 loop spans 15 amino acids. V shed 7 bases and J shed 4 bases, with 17 bases lying between them. The CDR3 bases are TGTGCCAGCACCCGAGGGGGTCGGATGTACAATGAGCAGTTCTTC. This sequence encodes CASTRGGRMYNEQFF.

CDR3 bases: TGTGCCAGCAGCCAACAGGTCTCCTACGAGCAGTACTTC. Protein sequence: CASSQQVSYEQYF. The chain recombines TRBV14 with TRBJ2-7; D not certain. CDR3 length equals 13 residues. V shed 2 bases and J shed 0 bases, with 5 bases lying between them. Germline CDR1 reads SGHDN; CDR2 reads FVKESK. Filled out from reference TRBV14 and TRBJ2-7, the complete variable domain reads EAGVTQFPSHSVIEKGQTVTLRCDPISGHDNLYWYRRVMGKEIKFLLHFVKESKQDESGMPNNRFLAERTGGTYSTLKVQPAELEDSGVYFCASSQQVSYEQYFGPGTRLTVT.

The chain recombines TRBV5-1 with TRBJ2-2, with D tentatively TRBD2 (5 bases). Germline CDR1 reads SGHRS; CDR2 reads YFSETQ. The CDR3 sequence is 14 residues long. V dropped 0 bases and J dropped 4 bases, with 7 bases sitting between them. This CDR3 is CASSLAGVTGELFF. DNA for the CDR3: TGCGCCAGCAGCTTGGCCGGGGTCACCGGGGAGCTGTTTTTT.

The CDR3 DNA sequence: TGCGCCAGCAGACAGGCGACGAACACCGGGGAGCTGTTTTTT. This encodes CASRQATNTGELFF. J is TRBJ2-2 and V is TRBV5-1; tentative D call: TRBD1 (5 bases). Trimming shortened V by 5 bases and J by 0 bases, and 8 bases separated the two germline ends. This CDR3 contains 14 residues. CDR1 is SGHRS and CDR2 is YFSETQ in the germline V gene.

The gene calls are TRBV30 and TRBJ2-2; possibly TRBD1 for D (5 bases). With 6 bases removed from V and 4 bases from J, the gap between germline ends came to 21 bases. Germline values: CDR1 GTSNPN, CDR2 SVGIG (reference sequence). The CDR3 runs 16 residues. CDR3 in amino acids: CACPSLSGQSTGELFF. CDR3 DNA sequence: TGTGCCTGCCCCAGTCTGTCAGGGCAATCCACCGGGGAGCTGTTTTTT.

The chain employs TRBV2 and TRBJ1-5; TRBD1 matches 9 bases. Germline lookup yields CDR1 SNHLY and CDR2 FYNNEI. With V trimmed by 6 bases and J by 6 bases, 6 bases remained unmatched. The CDR3 has 14 amino acids. The CDR3 DNA reads TGTGCCAGCAGGAGAACAGGGGGCGGTCAGCCCCAGCATTTT. Protein product: CASRRTGGGQPQHF.

The rearrangement uses TRBV19 and TRBJ2-1, with 12 positions matching TRBD2. Germline loops: CDR1 LNHDA, CDR2 SQIVND (reference sequence). The CDR3 runs to 16 residues. J lost 9 bases, V lost 3 bases, and 9 bases had no gene match. The CDR3 sequence: CASSMTSGSYAFEQFF. The CDR3 DNA is TGTGCCAGTAGTATGACTAGCGGGAGCTATGCATTTGAGCAGTTCTTC.

The rearrangement uses TRBV6-5 and TRBJ1-2; the match to TRBD1 covers 8 bases. The CDR3 spans 13 residues. CDR1 and CDR2 (germline): MNHEY, SVGAGI. Trimming removed 3 bases from V and 7 bases from J; junction bases left unmatched: 4. This chain's CDR3 is CASSYQGASGYTF. The CDR3 nucleotides read TGTGCCAGCAGTTATCAGGGGGCGAGTGGCTACACCTTC.

The chain carries TRBV7-2 and TRBJ1-6; D unresolved. Trimming cost V 4 bases and J 14 bases, with 15 bases left between them. Germline-derived CDR1 and CDR2 are SGHTA and FQGNSA. The CDR3 loop spans 13 amino acids. The CDR3 region has the DNA TGTGCCAGCAGCTACGTGCCCCCTCCGGCCCTCCACTTT. As protein: CASSYVPPPALHF.

The rearrangement uses TRBV5-1 and TRBJ2-5; tentatively, D is TRBD1 (6 bases). The CDR3 sequence is 16 residues long. Between the trimmed V and J ends, which lost 3 bases and 5 bases, there was a span of 20 bases. Germline CDR1 and CDR2: SGHRS and YFSETQ. The CDR3 nucleotides read TGCGCCAGCAGCTCTCCGGACAGAAACTCGGGGGAGACCCAGTACTTC. Its translation: CASSSPDRNSGETQYF.

The rearrangement uses TRBV11-2 and TRBJ2-1; 8 bases map to TRBD2. CDR1 is SGHAT, CDR2 FQNNGV, per germline. The trim removed 4 bases at V and 7 bases at J, leaving 9 bases unmatched. This CDR3 comprises 15 residues. CDR3 sequence reads: CASSSQALAVNEQFF. CDR3 in DNA: TGTGCCAGCAGCTCCCAGGCACTAGCGGTAAATGAGCAGTTCTTC.

V usage is TRBV28 and J usage is TRBJ2-5; D is perhaps TRBD2 (6 bases). The germline V gene has CDR1 MDHEN and CDR2 SYDVKM. V gave up 0 bases and J gave up 5 bases, with 10 bases separating them. The CDR3 extends over 14 amino acids. The DNA of the CDR3 is TGTGCCAGCAGTTTATGGACACGGGGGGAGACCCAGTACTTC. It encodes CASSLWTRGETQYF. Full variable domain (missing parts from reference TRBV28 and TRBJ2-5): DVKVTQSSRYLVKRTGEKVFLECVQDMDHENMFWYRQDPGLGLRLIYFSYDVKMKEKGDIPEGYSVSREKKERFSLILESASTNQTSMYLCASSLWTRGETQYFGPGTRLLVL.

The chain carries TRBV20-1 and TRBJ2-3; D gene unclear. Germline CDR1 and CDR2: DFQATT and SNEGSKA (reference sequence). Trimming left V 2 bases short and J 5 bases short, with 5 bases between. This CDR3 has 11 residues. The DNA for the CDR3 is TGCAGTGCTAGAATCTTAGATACGCAGTATTTT. This codes for CSARILDTQYF.